This is a list of T cell receptor beta chains from one sample in a study of regulatory T cells in long-lasting Graves disease. TCRdb reanalysed the multiplex PCR reads using MiXCR and keeps one entry per CDR3 protein. This table holds 350,000 to 450,000 distinct CDR3 sequences, around 16% found once. This sample also appeared in a second study, on T cells in Graves' hyperthyroidism and ophthalmopathy.

Sequenced here: peripheral blood mononuclear cells (PBMCs), sampled at new diagnosis, from a patient treated with antithyroid drugs. These receptors were obtained from a woman between 40 and 50 years old with Graves disease. The CDR3 runs from the conserved cysteine through the conserved F or W. Each record gives: J gene, D gene, V gene, clone size, CDR3 DNA, CDR3 protein. A D gene is named only where the DNA matches it firmly. A row's size may be missing; if present it is once, few, many or a size class.

TRBJ2-7 - TRBV28 many TGTGCCAGCAGTCGGAACCCCTACGAGCAGTACTTC CASSRNPYEQYF
TRBJ1-2 - TRBV6-5 few TGTGCCAGCAGTTACCGATCCATTCAGGGGTCTACCTATGGCTACACCTTC CASSYRSIQGSTYGYTF
TRBJ2-7 - TRBV7-9 many TGTGCCAGCAGCTTAGTACCCGCAGGCGAGCAGTACTTC CASSLVPAGEQYF
TRBJ2-3 TRBD2 TRBV5-1 - TGCGCCAGCAGCTTGGTAACTAGCGGGAGGTCGGATACAGATACGCAGTATTTT CASSLVTSGRSDTDTQYF
TRBJ1-2 - TRBV6-1 once TGTGCCAGCCAGACAGCCACTAACTATGGCTACACCTTC CASQTATNYGYTF
TRBJ2-7 - TRBV29-1 many TGCAGCGTTCTGGGAATATCCTACGAGCAGTACTTC CSVLGISYEQYF
TRBJ2-4 - TRBV5-1 few TGCGCCAGCTCCCCCAGACTAGCCAAAAACATTCAGTACTTC CASSPRLAKNIQYF
TRBJ2-7 - TRBV20-1 - TGCAGTGCTAGAGGGACTATTACCTACGAGCAGTACTTC CSARGTITYEQYF
TRBJ1-6 - TRBV7-2 many TGTGCCAGCAGCGGAACGGGACACTGGAATTCACCCCTCCACTTT CASSGTGHWNSPLHF
TRBJ1-4 - TRBV2 many TGTGCCAGCAGTGTGGAGGGATCCGGGGAAAAACTGTTTTTT CASSVEGSGEKLFF
TRBJ2-1 TRBD2 TRBV6-1 - TGTGCCAGCAGTCTCCGGGAGGGCCAGGGCAATGAGCAGTTCTTC CASSLREGQGNEQFF
TRBJ2-7 - TRBV28 once TGTGCCAGCCACCCGTCCGGGGGTCGGTACGAGCAGTACTTC CASHPSGGRYEQYF
TRBJ2-1 - TRBV20-1 few TGCAGTGCTAGAGTCGAGGGACAACCAAGGTTTTACAATGAGCAGTTCTTC CSARVEGQPRFYNEQFF
TRBJ2-3 TRBD2 TRBV12-3/TRBV12-4 many TGTGCCAGCAGCACAACTAGCGGGAGGGCCACAGATACGCAGTATTTT CASSTTSGRATDTQYF
TRBJ2-3 TRBD2 TRBV2 many TGTGCCAGCAGTGAATTAGCGGGAGGTCTTTCAGATACGCAGTATTTT CASSELAGGLSDTQYF
TRBJ2-1 - TRBV5-1 many TGCGCCAGCAGCTTGGAACGGGGTGAGCAGTTCTTC CASSLERGEQFF
TRBJ2-7 - TRBV28 many TGTGCCAGCTCGGACAGAACCTACGAGCAGTACTTC CASSDRTYEQYF
TRBJ2-3 - TRBV9 - TGTGCCAGCAGCGTAGTTAACGGGTTCACAGATACGCAGTATTTT CASSVVNGFTDTQYF
TRBJ2-7 TRBD2 TRBV29-1 many TGCAGCCCCCTGGGACTAGCGGCCACAACTGATACTTCCTACGAGCAGTACTTC CSPLGLAATTDTSYEQYF
TRBJ2-5 - TRBV6-4 - TGTGCCAGCAGTTGTCAGGAAGAGACCCAGTACTTC CASSCQEETQYF
TRBJ2-1 TRBD2 TRBV2 many TGTGCCAGCAGATGGACTAGCGGAGGATACAATGAGCAGTTCTTC CASRWTSGGYNEQFF
TRBJ2-7 - TRBV4-1 - TGCGCCAGCAGCCATATACCGGGTGCCTACGAGCAGTACTTC CASSHIPGAYEQYF
TRBJ1-2 TRBD1 TRBV28 few TGTGCCAGCAACCCCACCGGGACAGGGGGTGTAGCTAACTATGGCTACACCTTC CASNPTGTGGVANYGYTF
TRBJ2-3 - TRBV6-1 - TGTGCCAGCAGTGAATATAGGGGAGATACGCAGTATTTT CASSEYRGDTQYF
TRBJ2-1 - TRBV6-2/TRBV6-3 - TGTGCCGGCAGCCCCCAGGGCTCCTACAATGAGCAGTTCTTC CAGSPQGSYNEQFF
TRBJ2-2 - TRBV3-1 - TGTGCCAGCAGCCAAACCCGAGACGGGGAGCTGTTTTTT CASSQTRDGELFF
TRBJ1-5 TRBD1 TRBV20-1 - TGCAGTGCTAGAGATAGGGGACAGGGGTATCAGCCCCAGCATTTT CSARDRGQGYQPQHF
TRBJ2-5 TRBD1 TRBV6-1 few TGTGCCAGCAGTAGGACAGGGGGCATAGAGACCCAGTACTTC CASSRTGGIETQYF
TRBJ1-1 TRBD1 TRBV27 many TGTGCCAGCAGTTCCAGGGGGCTGATCACTGAAGCTTTCTTT CASSSRGLITEAFF
TRBJ1-4 TRBD1 TRBV12-3/TRBV12-4 - TGTGCCAGCATCCTGGGGGGACAGCACGGAAAACTGTTTTTT CASILGGQHGKLFF
TRBJ2-1 - TRBV10-3 - TGTGCCATCAGTGACAAACTAGACTCCTACAATGAGCAGTTCTTC CAISDKLDSYNEQFF
TRBJ1-4 - TRBV15 - TGTGCCACCAGCAGACAGGGGAAAACTAATGAAAAACTGTTTTTT CATSRQGKTNEKLFF
TRBJ2-1 - TRBV18 few TGTGCCAGCTCACCAGAGCAGTACAATGAGCAGTTCTTC CASSPEQYNEQFF
TRBJ2-3 - TRBV28 many TGTGCCAGCAGTGTTCAAAATACGCAGTATTTT CASSVQNTQYF
TRBJ2-1 TRBD1 TRBV12-5 many TGTGCTAGTGGTTTGGGAGGGGACAGAGAGTACAATGAGCAGTTCTTC CASGLGGDREYNEQFF
TRBJ2-1 - TRBV7-2 many TGTGCCAGCAGCTTAGGTCTAGCGCTCAATGAGCAGTTCTTC CASSLGLALNEQFF
TRBJ2-3 - TRBV29-1 few TGCAGCGCCCGCTTGGTTATGGCCACAGATACGCAGTATTTT CSARLVMATDTQYF
TRBJ2-1 - TRBV28 many TGTGCCAGCAGCCAAGGCGGGGAGAATGAGCAGTTCTTC CASSQGGENEQFF
TRBJ1-4 TRBD1 TRBV19 - TGTGCCAGTACTGACAGGGATGGTAATGAAAAACTGTTTTTT CASTDRDGNEKLFF
TRBJ2-3 TRBD1 TRBV2 many TGTGCCAGCAGTGATCGGACAGGCTGGAAAGATACGCAGTATTTT CASSDRTGWKDTQYF
TRBJ1-6 - TRBV28 many TGTGCCAGCAGTCATCACTCAGGGAAGCTAAAGGGGTCACCCCTCCACTTT CASSHHSGKLKGSPLHF
TRBJ1-2 - TRBV12-3/TRBV12-4 - TGTGCCAGCACCCGGGGCGGTTATAGCTACACCTTC CASTRGGYSYTF
TRBJ2-1 - TRBV4-1 - TGCGCCAGCAGCCAAGTGGGACCCCTGGGGAATGAGCAGTTCTTC CASSQVGPLGNEQFF
TRBJ1-6 TRBD1 TRBV27 many TGTGCCAGCAGTTTTGTGGCAGGGGGCCGTAATTCACCCCTCCACTTT CASSFVAGGRNSPLHF
TRBJ1-6 - TRBV12-3/TRBV12-4 many TGTGCCAGCAGTTTAGCGCCGGCTAATTCACCCCTCCACTTT CASSLAPANSPLHF
TRBJ1-1 - TRBV12-3/TRBV12-4 - TGTGCCAGCAGTTTAAGTCCCACTGAAGCTTTCTTT CASSLSPTEAFF
TRBJ2-7 TRBD1 TRBV2 many TGTGCCAGCCAAGGGACAGTGGCTGGCTACGAGCAGTACTTC CASQGTVAGYEQYF
TRBJ2-1 - TRBV7-8 many TGTGCCAGCAGCTTAGCGTCCTGGGGCAGCTCCTACAATGAGCAGTTCTTC CASSLASWGSSYNEQFF
TRBJ1-4 - TRBV7-6 many TGTGCCAGCAGCTTAGTAGGTGAAAAACTGTTTTTT CASSLVGEKLFF
TRBJ2-7 - TRBV6-2/TRBV6-3 many TGTGCCAGCAGTACACCCCGGAGTAACTCCTACGAGCAGTACTTC CASSTPRSNSYEQYF
TRBJ2-1 - TRBV2 many TGTGCCAGCAGTGAAGCTTCGCGGGGCGAGCAGTTCTTC CASSEASRGEQFF
TRBJ2-1 TRBD1 TRBV19 few TGTGCCAGTACGAAGGGGGCGCAAAGTACAGCACACAATGAGCAGTTCTTC CASTKGAQSTAHNEQFF
TRBJ2-1 - TRBV27 many TGTGCCAGCAGTTTATCGGGGGGGCCCTACTACAACAATGAGCAGTTCTTC CASSLSGGPYYNNEQFF
TRBJ2-1 - TRBV20-1 few TGCAGTGCTAGAGATCGCCAGAGCTCCTACAATGAGCAGTTCTTC CSARDRQSSYNEQFF
TRBJ1-5 TRBD1 TRBV7-8 few TGTGCCAGCAGCCAGGACAGGGTTGGGAAGCCCCAGCATTTT CASSQDRVGKPQHF